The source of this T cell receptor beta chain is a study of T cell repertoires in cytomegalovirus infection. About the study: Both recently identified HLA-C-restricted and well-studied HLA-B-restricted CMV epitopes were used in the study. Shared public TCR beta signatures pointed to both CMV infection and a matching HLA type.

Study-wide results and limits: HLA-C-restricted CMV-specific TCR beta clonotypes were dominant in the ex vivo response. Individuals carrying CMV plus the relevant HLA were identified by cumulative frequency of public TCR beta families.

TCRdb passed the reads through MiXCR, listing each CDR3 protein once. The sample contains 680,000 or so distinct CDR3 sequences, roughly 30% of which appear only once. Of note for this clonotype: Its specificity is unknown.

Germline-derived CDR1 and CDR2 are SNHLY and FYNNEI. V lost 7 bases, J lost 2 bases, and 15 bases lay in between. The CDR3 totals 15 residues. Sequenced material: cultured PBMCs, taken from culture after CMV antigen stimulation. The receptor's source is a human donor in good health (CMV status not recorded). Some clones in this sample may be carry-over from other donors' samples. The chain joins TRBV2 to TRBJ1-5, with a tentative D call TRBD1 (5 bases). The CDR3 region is CASKNDQGRNQPQHF. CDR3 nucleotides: TGTGCCAGCAAGAATGATCAGGGTCGCAATCAGCCCCAGCATTTT.